This TCR beta chain was identified in a study of blood T cell repertoires in COVID-19. On the study more broadly: From the United States, Italy and Spain came samples of acute and convalescent COVID-19. PBMCs, B-cell-depleted T cells, or T cells provided the cDNA or gDNA that made up the material.

V dropped 4 bases and J dropped 5; count of bases not matched to a gene: 11. This CDR3 is built from 15 residues. CDR1 SGDLS and CDR2 YYNGEE come from the germline V gene. Per the authors' pipeline: Amplification of reference gene primers provided the estimated nucleated cell counts. Measured with immunoSEQ multiplex PCR; TCRdb has only the in-frame clones, and not every one. V, J and clone size are those of that table, while D and trimming were read from the DNA. The sample records 100,000 to 150,000 clones, about 86% being singletons. Participants reported their clinical history, and cohort assignment relied on those reports.

This chain connects TRBV9 to TRBJ2-5; TRBD1 matches 7 bases. Input material: PBMCs or T cells enriched from blood (not recorded which). This TCR was recovered from a woman in her 50s who had recovered from COVID-19. CDR3 sequence reads: CASSTNLGGRETQYF. The CDR3 DNA reads TGTGCCAGCAGCACCAACTTAGGGGGCCGGGAGACCCAGTACTTC.